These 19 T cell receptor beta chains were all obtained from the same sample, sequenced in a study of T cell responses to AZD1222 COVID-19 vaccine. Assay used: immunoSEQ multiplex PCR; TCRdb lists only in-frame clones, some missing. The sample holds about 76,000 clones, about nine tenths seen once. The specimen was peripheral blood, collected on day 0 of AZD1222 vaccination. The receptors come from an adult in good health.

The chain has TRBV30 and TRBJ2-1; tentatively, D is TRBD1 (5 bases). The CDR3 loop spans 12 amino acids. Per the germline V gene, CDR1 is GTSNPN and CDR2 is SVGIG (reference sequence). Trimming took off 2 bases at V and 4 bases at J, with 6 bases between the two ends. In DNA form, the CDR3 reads TGTGCCTGGAGTTCAGGGTACAATGAGCAGTTCTTC. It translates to CAWSSGYNEQFF.

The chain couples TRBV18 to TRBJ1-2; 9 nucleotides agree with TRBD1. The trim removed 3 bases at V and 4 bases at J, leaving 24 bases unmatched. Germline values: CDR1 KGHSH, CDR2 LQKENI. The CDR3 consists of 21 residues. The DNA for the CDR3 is TGTGCCAGCTCACCTTTTGCCCTGGGTATGGGACAGGGCGACCAAGGCTATGGCTACACCTTC. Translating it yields CASSPFALGMGQGDQGYGYTF.

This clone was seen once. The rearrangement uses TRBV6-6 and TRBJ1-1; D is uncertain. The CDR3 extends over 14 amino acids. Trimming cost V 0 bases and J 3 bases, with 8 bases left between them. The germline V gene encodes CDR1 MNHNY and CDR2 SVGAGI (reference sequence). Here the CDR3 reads CASSYSYGDTEAFF. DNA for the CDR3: TGTGCCAGCAGTTACTCGTATGGGGACACTGAAGCTTTCTTT.

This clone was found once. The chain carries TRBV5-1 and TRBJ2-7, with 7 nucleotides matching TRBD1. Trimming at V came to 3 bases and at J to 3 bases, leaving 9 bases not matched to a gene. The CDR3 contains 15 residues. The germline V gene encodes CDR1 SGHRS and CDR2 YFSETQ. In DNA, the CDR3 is TGCGCCAGCAGCTACACCGGGACAGCTGTCTACGAGCAGTACTTC. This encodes CASSYTGTAVYEQYF.

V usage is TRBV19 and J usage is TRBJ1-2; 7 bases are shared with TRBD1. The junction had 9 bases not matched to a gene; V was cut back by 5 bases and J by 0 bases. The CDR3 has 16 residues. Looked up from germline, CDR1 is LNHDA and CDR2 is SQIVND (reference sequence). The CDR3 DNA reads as TGTGCCAGTAGTCCCGGGACAGCCTTAGCTAACTATGGCTACACCTTC. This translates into CASSPGTALANYGYTF.

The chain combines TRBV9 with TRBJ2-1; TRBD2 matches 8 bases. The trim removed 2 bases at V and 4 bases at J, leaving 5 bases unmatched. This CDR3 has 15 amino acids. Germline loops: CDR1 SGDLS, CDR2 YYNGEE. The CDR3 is CASSVGASGYNEQFF. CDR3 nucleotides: TGTGCCAGCAGCGTTGGTGCTAGCGGGTACAATGAGCAGTTCTTC.

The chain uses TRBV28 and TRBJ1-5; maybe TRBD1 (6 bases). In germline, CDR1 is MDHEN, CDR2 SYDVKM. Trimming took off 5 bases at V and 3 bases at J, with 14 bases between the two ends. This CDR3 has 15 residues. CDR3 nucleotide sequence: TGTGCCAGCAGTCCACCCGTGGGGGCCAATCAGCCCCAGCATTTT. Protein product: CASSPPVGANQPQHF.

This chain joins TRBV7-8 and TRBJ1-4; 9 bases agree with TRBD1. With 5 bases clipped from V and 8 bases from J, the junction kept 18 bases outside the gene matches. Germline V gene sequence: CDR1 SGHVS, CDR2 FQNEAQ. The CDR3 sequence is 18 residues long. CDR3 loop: CASSLRGQGNVKGEKLFF. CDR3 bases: TGTGCCAGCAGCCTCCGGGGACAGGGTAATGTTAAGGGAGAAAAACTGTTTTTT. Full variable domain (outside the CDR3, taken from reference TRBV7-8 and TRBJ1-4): GAGVSQSPRYKVAKRGQDVALRCDPISGHVSLFWYQQALGQGPEFLTYFQNEAQLDKSGLPSDRFFAERPEGSVSTLKIQRTQQEDSAVYLCASSLRGQGNVKGEKLFFGSGTQLSVL.

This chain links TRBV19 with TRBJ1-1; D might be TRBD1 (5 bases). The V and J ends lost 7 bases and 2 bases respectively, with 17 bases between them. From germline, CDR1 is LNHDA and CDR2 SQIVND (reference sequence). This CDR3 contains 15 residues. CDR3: CASTSIGDSNTEAFF. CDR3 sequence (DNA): TGTGCCAGTACCTCCATAGGGGATTCTAACACTGAAGCTTTCTTT. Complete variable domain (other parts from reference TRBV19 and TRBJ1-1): DGGITQSPKYLFRKEGQNVTLSCEQNLNHDAMYWYRQDPGQGLRLIYYSQIVNDFQKGDIAEGYSVSREKKESFPLTVTSAQKNPTAFYLCASTSIGDSNTEAFFGQGTRLTVV.

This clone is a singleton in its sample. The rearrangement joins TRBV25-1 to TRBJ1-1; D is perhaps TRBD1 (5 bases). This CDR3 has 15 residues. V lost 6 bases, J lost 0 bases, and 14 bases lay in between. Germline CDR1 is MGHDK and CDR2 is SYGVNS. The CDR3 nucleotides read TGTGCCAGCAGCTTCCCCGGACACCTGAACACTGAAGCTTTCTTT. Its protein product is CASSFPGHLNTEAFF.

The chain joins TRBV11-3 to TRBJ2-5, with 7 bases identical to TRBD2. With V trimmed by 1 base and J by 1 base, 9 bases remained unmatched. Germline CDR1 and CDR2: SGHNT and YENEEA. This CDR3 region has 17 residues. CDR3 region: CASSLVLSSGTQETQYF. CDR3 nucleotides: TGTGCCAGCAGCTTAGTTCTGTCCAGCGGGACCCAAGAGACCCAGTACTTC.

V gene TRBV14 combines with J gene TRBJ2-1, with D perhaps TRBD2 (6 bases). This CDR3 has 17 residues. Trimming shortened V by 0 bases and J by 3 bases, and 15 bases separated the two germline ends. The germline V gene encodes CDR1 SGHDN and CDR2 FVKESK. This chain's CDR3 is CASSQDRGGALYNEQFF. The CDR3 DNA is TGTGCCAGCAGCCAAGATCGTGGAGGGGCGCTCTACAATGAGCAGTTCTTC.

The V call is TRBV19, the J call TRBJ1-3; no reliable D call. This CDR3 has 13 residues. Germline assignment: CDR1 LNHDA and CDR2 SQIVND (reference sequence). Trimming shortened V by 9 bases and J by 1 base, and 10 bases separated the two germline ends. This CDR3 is CARESKSGNTIYF. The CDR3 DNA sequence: TGTGCCAGAGAGAGTAAATCTGGAAACACCATATATTTT.

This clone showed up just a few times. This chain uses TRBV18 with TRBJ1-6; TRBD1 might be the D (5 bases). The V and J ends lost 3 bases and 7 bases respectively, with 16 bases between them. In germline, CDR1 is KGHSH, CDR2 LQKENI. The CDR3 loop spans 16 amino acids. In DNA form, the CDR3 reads TGTGCCAGCTCACCGCTTGGGGCCAGGGAAAATTCACCCCTCCACTTT. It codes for CASSPLGARENSPLHF.

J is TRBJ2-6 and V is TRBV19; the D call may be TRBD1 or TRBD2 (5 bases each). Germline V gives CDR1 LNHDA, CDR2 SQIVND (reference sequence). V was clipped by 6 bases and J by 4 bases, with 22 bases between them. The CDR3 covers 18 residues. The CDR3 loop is CASSLSPGRGGGANVLTF. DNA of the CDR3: TGTGCCAGTAGCCTGTCACCAGGCCGTGGGGGAGGGGCCAACGTCCTGACTTTC.

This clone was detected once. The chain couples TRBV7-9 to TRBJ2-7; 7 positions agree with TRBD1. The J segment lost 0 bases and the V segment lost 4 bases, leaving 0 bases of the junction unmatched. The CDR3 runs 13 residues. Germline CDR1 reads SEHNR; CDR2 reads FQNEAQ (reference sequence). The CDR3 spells CASSYRGSYEQYF. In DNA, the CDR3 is TGTGCCAGCAGCTACAGGGGCTCCTACGAGCAGTACTTC.

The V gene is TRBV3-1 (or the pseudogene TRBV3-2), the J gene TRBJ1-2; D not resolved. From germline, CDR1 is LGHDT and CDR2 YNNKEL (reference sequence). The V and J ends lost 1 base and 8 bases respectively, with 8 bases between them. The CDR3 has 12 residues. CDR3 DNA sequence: TGTGCCAGCAGCCAAGGGCCTGAGGGCTACACCTTC. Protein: CASSQGPEGYTF.

The CDR3 DNA reads as TGTGCCAGCAGTTCACTCCTCACCGGGGAGCTGTTTTTT. Translating it yields CASSSLLTGELFF. The chain uses TRBV12-3 or TRBV12-4 and TRBJ2-2; D is unresolved. V lost 4 bases, J lost 4 bases, and 7 bases lay in between. CDR3 length equals 13 residues.

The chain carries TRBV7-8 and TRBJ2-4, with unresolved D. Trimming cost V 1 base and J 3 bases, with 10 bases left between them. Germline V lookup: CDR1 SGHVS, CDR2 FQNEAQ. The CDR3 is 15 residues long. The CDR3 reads CASSLDWGVKNIQYF. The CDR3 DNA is TGTGCCAGCAGCTTAGATTGGGGTGTCAAAAACATTCAGTACTTC.